This record covers a single T cell receptor (beta chain). Compared with germline, one end of the junction differs, possibly owing to a read error. This sample is drawn from a study of cytomegalovirus exposure and HLA in healthy donors. PCR was performed using 60 Vbeta and 13 Jbeta primers. Sequencing used immunoSEQ multiplex PCR; TCRdb keeps in-frame clones, though not all of them. The sample includes around 80,000 clones, about three quarters seen only once; the top ten take nearly 6%. Germline-derived CDR1 and CDR2 are SSHAT and FNYEAQ (reference sequence). The CDR3 consists of 16 residues. The chain has TRBV7-7 and TRBJ2-5; TRBD2 matches 9 bases. The sequence was collected from a female donor in good health and CMV-seronegative. Sequencing used PBMCs. CDR3 sequence (DNA): TGTGCTAGCAGCTTAGGTGGCGGGGGGGCGGAGGAGACCCAGTACTTC. Its translation: CASSLGGGGAEETQYF.